A single T cell receptor (beta chain) is shown here with its context. What antigen it recognizes has not been identified. Base qualities are not provided; no much larger clone lies one nucleotide away. TCRbeta CDR3 regions were amplified from genomic DNA using the immunoSEQ Assay, a bias-controlled multiplex PCR. The source study handled its data this way. Within the assay, amplification of reference gene primers was used to estimate how many nucleated cells each sample contained. To quantify the absolute abundance of each unique TCRbeta CDR3 rearrangement, sequence reads were collapsed and filtered. Productive Simpson clonality was computed per sample as the square root of Simpson's diversity index over productive rearrangements. What TCRdb holds here is the immuneACCESS table cut down to in-frame rearrangements. Part of the clones is not present; checked against another copy, under half of the missing clones reflect an unresolved V gene, and the others are unexplained. That table supplies the V and J calls and clone size; D and trimming were determined from the DNA. For this sample there are about 290,000 clones; about nine tenths appear just once. Together, the top ten hold less than 3% of the sample.

The sample comes from a study of blood T cell repertoires in COVID-19 (TCRdb year 2020). Regarding the complete study: Samples from collaborators originated in the United States, Italy and Spain and spanned both the acute and convalescent phases of COVID-19. The prospective study material was composed of cDNA or gDNA derived from T cells, B-cell-depleted T cells, or PBMCs. Deeply sampled blood TCRbeta repertoires from subjects exposed to, actively infected with, or recovered from COVID-19 were included in the dataset. The repertoires were released in a freely available public database meant as a resource for research on the immune response to SARS-CoV-2. Samples were obtained from the ongoing ImmuneRACE study (first 160 participants) and from 1,254 subjects provided by 6 global collaborators. A de-identified subject ID, COVID-19 status, age in years and sex were almost always included in the sample metadata. HLA class I and class II types, where available, came from metadata supplied by the sample provider rather than from assay-based typing.

From the cysteine up to the phenylalanine, the CDR3 has a length of 13 residues. Just the 39-base CDR3 DNA is kept, in frame starting at base 1. The germline V gene (reference sequence) provides CDR1 PRHDT and CDR2 FYEKMQ. Clipping removes 3 bases from V and 2 bases from J, with 1 as the unmatched junction base count. The collaborating institutions used their own protocols to collect whole blood in K2EDTA tubes. For TCRbeta analysis, collaborator samples were shipped as frozen whole blood, as isolated PBMCs, or as DNA extracted from either sample type. Overall study results and their limits: How much clinical and demographic metadata was included differed by source and by participant, and the metadata was provided uncurated.

The TCR comes from a woman in her twenties or thirties with active or convalescent COVID-19. The specimen was peripheral blood. Recombination connected TRBV13 to TRBJ2-7; TRBD1 matches 7 bases in the middle. The DNA reads TGTGCCAGCAGCTTCCAGGGGGCCTACGAGCAGTACTTC. It translates as CASSFQGAYEQYF.